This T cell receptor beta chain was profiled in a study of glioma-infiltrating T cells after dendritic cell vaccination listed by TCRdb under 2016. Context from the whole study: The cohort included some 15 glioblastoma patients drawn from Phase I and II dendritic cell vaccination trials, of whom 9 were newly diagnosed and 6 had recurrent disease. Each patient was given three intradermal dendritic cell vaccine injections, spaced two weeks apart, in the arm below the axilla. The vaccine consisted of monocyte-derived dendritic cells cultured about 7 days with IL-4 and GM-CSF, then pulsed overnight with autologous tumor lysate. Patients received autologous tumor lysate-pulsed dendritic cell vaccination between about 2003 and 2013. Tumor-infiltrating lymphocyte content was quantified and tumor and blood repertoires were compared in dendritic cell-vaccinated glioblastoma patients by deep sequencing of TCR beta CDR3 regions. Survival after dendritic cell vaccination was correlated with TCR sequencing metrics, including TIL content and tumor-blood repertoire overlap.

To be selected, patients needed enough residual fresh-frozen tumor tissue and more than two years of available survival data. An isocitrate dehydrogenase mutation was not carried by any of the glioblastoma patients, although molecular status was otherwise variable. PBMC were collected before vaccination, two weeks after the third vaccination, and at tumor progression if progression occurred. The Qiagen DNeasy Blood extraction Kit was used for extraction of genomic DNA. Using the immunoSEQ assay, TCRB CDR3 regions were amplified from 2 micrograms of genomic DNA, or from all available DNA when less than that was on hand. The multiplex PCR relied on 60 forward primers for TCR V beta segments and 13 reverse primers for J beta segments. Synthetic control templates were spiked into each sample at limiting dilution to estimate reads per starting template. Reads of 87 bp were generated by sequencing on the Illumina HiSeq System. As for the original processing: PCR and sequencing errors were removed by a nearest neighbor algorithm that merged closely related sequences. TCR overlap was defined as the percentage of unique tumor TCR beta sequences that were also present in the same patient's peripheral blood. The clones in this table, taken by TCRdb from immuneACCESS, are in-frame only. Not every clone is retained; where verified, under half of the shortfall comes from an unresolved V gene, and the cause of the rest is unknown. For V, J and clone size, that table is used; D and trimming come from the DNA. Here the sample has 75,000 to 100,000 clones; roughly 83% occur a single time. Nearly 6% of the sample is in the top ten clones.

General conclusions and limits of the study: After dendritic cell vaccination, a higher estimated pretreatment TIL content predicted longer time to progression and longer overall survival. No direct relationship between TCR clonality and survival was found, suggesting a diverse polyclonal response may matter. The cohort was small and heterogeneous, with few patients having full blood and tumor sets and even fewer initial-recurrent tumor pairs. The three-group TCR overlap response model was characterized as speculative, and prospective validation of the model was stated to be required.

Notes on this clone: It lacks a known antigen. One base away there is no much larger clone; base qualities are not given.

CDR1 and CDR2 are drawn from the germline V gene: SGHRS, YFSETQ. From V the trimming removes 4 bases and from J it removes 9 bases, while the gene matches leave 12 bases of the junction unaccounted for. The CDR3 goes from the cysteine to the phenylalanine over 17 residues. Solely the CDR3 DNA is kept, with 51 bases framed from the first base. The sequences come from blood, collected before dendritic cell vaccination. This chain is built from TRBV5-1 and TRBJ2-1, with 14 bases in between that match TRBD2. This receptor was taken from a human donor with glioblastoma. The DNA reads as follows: TGCGCCAGCAGCCCCCCTGGACTAGCGGGGGGTGGGGGTGAGCAGTTCTTC. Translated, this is CASSPPGLAGGGGEQFF.